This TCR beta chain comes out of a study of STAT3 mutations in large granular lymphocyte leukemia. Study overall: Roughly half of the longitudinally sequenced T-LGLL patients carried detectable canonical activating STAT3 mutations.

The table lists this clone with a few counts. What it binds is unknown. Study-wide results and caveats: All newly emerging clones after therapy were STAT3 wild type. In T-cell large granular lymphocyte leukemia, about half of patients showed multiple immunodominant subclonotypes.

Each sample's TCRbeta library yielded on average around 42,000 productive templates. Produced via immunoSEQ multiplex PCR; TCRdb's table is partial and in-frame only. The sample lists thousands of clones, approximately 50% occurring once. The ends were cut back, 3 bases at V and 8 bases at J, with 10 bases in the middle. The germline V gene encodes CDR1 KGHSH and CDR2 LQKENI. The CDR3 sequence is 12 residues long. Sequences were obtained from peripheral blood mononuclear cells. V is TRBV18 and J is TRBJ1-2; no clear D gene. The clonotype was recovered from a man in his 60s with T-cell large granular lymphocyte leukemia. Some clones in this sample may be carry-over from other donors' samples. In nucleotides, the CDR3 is TGTGCCAGCTCACCCGGGGTTGTCGGCTACACCTTC. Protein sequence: CASSPGVVGYTF.